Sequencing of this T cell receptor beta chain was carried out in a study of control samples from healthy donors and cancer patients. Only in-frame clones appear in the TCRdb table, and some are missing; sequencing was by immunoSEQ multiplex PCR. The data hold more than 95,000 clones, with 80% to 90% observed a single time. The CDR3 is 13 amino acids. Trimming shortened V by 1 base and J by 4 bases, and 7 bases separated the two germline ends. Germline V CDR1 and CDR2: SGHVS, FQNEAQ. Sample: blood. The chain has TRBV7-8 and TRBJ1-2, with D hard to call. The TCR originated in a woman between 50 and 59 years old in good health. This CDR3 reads CASSLVRSYGYTF. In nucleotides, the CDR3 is TGTGCCAGCAGCTTAGTACGGTCCTATGGCTACACCTTC.